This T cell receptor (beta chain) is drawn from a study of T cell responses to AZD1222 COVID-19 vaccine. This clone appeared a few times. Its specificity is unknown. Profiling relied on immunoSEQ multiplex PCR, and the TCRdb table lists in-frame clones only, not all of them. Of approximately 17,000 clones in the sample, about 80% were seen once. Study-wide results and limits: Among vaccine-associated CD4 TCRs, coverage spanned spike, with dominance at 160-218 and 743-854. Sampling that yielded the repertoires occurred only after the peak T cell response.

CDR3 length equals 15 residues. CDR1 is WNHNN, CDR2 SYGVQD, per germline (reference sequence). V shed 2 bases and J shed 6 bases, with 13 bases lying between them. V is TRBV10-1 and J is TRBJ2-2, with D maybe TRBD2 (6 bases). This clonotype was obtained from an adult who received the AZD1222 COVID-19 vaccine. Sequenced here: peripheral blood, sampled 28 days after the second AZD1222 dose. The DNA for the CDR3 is TGCGCCAGCAGTGAGCTCGGGGGAAAGGCCGGGGAGCTGTTTTTT. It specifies CASSELGGKAGELFF.